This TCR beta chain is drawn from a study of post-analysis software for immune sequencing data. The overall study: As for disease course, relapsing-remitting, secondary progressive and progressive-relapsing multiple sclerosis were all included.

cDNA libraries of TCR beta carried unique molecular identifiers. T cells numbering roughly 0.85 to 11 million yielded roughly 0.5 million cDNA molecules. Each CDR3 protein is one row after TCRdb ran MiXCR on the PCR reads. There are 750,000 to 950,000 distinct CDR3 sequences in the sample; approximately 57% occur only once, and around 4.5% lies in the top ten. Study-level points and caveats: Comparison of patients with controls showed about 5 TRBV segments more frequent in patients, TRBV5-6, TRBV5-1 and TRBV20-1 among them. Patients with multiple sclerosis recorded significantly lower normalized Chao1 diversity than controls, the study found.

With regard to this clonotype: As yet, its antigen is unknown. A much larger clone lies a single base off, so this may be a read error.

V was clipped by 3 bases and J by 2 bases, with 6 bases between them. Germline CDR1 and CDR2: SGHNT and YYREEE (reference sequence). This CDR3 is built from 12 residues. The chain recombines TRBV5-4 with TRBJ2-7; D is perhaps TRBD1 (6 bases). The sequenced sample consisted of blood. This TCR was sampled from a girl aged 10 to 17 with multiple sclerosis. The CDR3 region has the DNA TGTGCCAGCAGCTGGGACACCTACGAGCAGTACTTC. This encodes CASSWDTYEQYF.